The source of this T cell receptor (beta chain) is a study of cytomegalovirus exposure and HLA in healthy donors. Study information: From HLA-typed donors, an early data release held around 85 million unique TCRs. Whole-study findings and limits: It was reported that TCR beta sequences correctly inferred the HLA-A and HLA-B alleles for most subjects.

Concerning this clone itself: No antigen is known for it.

V lost 2 bases and J lost 6; bases outside the gene matches: 8. CDR3 length equals 16 residues. Germline lookup yields CDR1 MDHEN and CDR2 SYDVKM. Vbeta (60) and Jbeta (13) primers were used in the PCR. Clones were read by immunoSEQ multiplex PCR, and TCRdb kept only the in-frame ones, dropping some. The repertoire holds some 100,000 clones, with 80% to 90% as singletons. The sequence came from a woman aged 18-29 years in good health and CMV-seronegative. The sequenced sample was PBMCs. The V and J genes are TRBV28 and TRBJ2-2; 8 nucleotides align to TRBD2. In DNA form, the CDR3 reads TGTGCCAGCAGTTTAGACTTTAGCGGGACGGCCGGGGAGCTGTTTTTT. Protein: CASSLDFSGTAGELFF.